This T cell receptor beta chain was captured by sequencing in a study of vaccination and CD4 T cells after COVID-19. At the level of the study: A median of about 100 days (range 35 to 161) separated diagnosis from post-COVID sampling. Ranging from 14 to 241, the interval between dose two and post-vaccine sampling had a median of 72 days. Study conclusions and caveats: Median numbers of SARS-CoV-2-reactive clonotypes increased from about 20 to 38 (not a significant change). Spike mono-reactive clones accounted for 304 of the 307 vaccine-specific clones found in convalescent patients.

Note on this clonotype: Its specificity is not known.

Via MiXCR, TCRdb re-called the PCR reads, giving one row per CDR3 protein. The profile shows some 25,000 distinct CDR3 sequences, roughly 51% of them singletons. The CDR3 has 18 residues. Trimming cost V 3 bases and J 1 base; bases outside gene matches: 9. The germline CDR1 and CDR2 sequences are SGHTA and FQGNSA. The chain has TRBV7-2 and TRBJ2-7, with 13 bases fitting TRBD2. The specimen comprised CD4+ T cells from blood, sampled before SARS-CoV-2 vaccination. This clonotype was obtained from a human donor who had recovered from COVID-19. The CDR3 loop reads CASSFPRTSGRLSYEQYF. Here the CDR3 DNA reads TGTGCCAGCAGCTTTCCAAGGACTAGCGGGAGATTATCCTACGAGCAGTACTTC. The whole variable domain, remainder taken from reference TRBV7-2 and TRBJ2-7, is GAGVSQSPSNKVTEKGKDVELRCDPISGHTALYWYRQSLGQGLEFLIYFQGNSAPDKSGLPSDRFSAERTGGSVSTLTIQRTQQEDSAVYLCASSFPRTSGRLSYEQYFGPGTRLTVT.